Shown below are 18 T cell receptor beta chains from a single sample sequenced in a study of regulatory T cells in long-lasting Graves disease. Time point reported: newly diagnosed GD, antithyroid drugs for less than 3 months. RNA isolated from PBMCs was used to make the TCR library. Building of the TCR beta libraries involved iRepertoire HTBI primers and Arm-PCR of CDR3 regions. MiXCR, run by TCRdb on the multiplex PCR reads, gives a single entry per CDR3 protein. The repertoire holds a few hundred thousand distinct CDR3 sequences, around 17% seen once, with approximately 22% in the top ten. This sample was also put to use in a study of T cells in Graves' hyperthyroidism and ophthalmopathy.

The sequencing used peripheral blood mononuclear cells (PBMCs), collected at new diagnosis, from a patient treated with antithyroid drugs. The receptor set was obtained from a woman aged 18 to 35 with Graves disease.

J is TRBJ1-1 and V is TRBV5-5, with D hard to call. The CDR3 spans 12 residues. The V gene's germline CDR1 is SGHKS and CDR2 YYEKEE (reference sequence). Trimming cost V 0 bases and J 3 bases, with 3 bases left between them. The CDR3 DNA sequence: TGTGCCAGCAGCTTGGAATACACTGAAGCTTTCTTT. As protein: CASSLEYTEAFF.

Comments on this clonotype: A much larger clone is a single base away; this may be a read error. Since no conserved phenylalanine or tryptophan closes the CDR3, a read error is the likely cause. This chain connects TRBV2 to TRBJ1-1; weak D call: TRBD1 (6 bases). CDR1 and CDR2 from the germline V gene are SNHLY and FYNNEI. V was pared by 5 bases and J by 3 bases, with 7 bases between. This CDR3 has 12 residues. CDR3 in DNA: TGTGCCAGCAGTAACAGGGACACTGAAGCTTTCCTT. Amino acid sequence: CASSNRDTEAFL.

This clonotype occurred many times. This chain links TRBV11-3 with TRBJ2-5, with 8 bases fitting TRBD1. CDR1 SGHNT and CDR2 YENEEA come from the germline V gene. Trimming at V came to 5 bases and at J to 1 base, leaving 6 bases not matched to a gene. The CDR3 loop spans 15 amino acids. The CDR3, as DNA: TGTGCCAGCAGCGGCCGAACAGGGGGCCAAGAGACCCAGTACTTC. This sequence encodes CASSGRTGGQETQYF.

The rearrangement links TRBV6-9 to TRBJ2-3, with 7 bases lining up with TRBD1. The J call could be wrong; TRBJ2-7 is a better fit for the DNA end. This CDR3 contains 16 residues. The germline gives CDR1 MNHGY, CDR2 SVAAGI. In nucleotides, the CDR3 is TGTGCCAGCAGTTACGCGCCATGGCAGGGGGTGAACGAGCAGTACTTC. Translated: CASSYAPWQGVNEQYF.

The CDR3 region is CASSRKGGRGQPQHF. In nucleotides, the CDR3 is TGTGCCAGCAGCCGGAAGGGGGGTCGGGGGCAGCCCCAGCATTTT. This chain links TRBV7-2 with TRBJ1-5, with a possible D match to TRBD1 (6 bases). Trimming shortened V by 5 bases and J by 7 bases, and 18 bases separated the two germline ends. This CDR3 has 15 amino acids. Germline V gives CDR1 SGHTA, CDR2 FQGNSA.

As to this clonotype: A read error is likely, as this CDR3 ends without the conserved phenylalanine or tryptophan. The rearrangement uses TRBV28 and TRBJ1-1, with D unclear. This CDR3 spans 16 amino acids. Between the trimmed V and J ends, which lost 6 bases and 6 bases, there was a span of 23 bases. Germline V gene sequence: CDR1 MDHEN, CDR2 SYDVKM. The CDR3 sequence: CASSTHGWGRSAEAFL. The CDR3 region has the DNA TGTGCCAGCAGCACTCACGGTTGGGGAAGGTCGGCTGAAGCTTTCCTT.

This clonotype occurred many times. The chain has TRBV12-3 or TRBV12-4 and TRBJ1-5; D uncertain. The V and J ends lost 2 bases and 4 bases respectively, with 6 bases between them. This CDR3 is 13 amino acids long. The CDR3 sequence: CASSLNVNQPQHF. CDR3 DNA: TGTGCCAGCAGTTTAAATGTAAATCAGCCCCAGCATTTT.

Worth noting for this clonotype: One junction end does not reproduce the germline sequence, and a read error may be involved. The CDR3 here is CANSQGVTGTNEKLFF. The DNA for the CDR3 is TGTGCCAACAGCCAAGGCGTGACAGGGACTAATGAAAAACTGTTTTTT. The rearrangement joins TRBV4-2 to TRBJ1-4; 7 bases are shared with TRBD1. Germline V gene data show CDR1 as LGHNA and CDR2 as YNFKEQ. CDR3 length: 16 residues.

This clonotype was seen at least ten times. The chain is built from TRBV10-3 and TRBJ1-2, with D hard to call. Germline CDR1 and CDR2: ENHRY and SYGVKD. This CDR3 region has 15 residues. Trimming removed 0 bases from V and 2 bases from J, with 10 bases in between. CDR3: CAISESIQANYGYTF. In DNA, the CDR3 is TGTGCCATCAGTGAGTCAATACAAGCCAACTATGGCTACACCTTC.

At least ten counts were recorded for this clonotype. The chain joins TRBV7-8 to TRBJ2-5; D gene unclear. CDR1 is SGHVS and CDR2 is FQNEAQ in the germline V gene. This CDR3 has 14 amino acids. V lost 5 bases, J lost 1 base, and 11 bases lay in between. CDR3 in amino acids: CASSPHKSQETQYF. The CDR3 nucleotides are TGTGCCAGCAGCCCTCACAAGAGCCAAGAGACCCAGTACTTC.

The chain employs TRBV18 and TRBJ2-6, with D unclear. Germline assignment: CDR1 KGHSH and CDR2 LQKENI. V was shortened by 1 base and J by 2 bases, with 6 bases between the two germline ends. The CDR3 spans 15 residues. CDR3 DNA: TGTGCCAGCTCACCACTACGAACTGGGGCCAACGTCCTGACTTTC. Protein product: CASSPLRTGANVLTF.

This clonotype was seen more than once but under ten times. This chain joins TRBV19 and TRBJ2-2; 10 bases match TRBD2. V shed 3 bases and J 7 bases; nucleotides not matched to a gene: 8. Germline V gene lookup returns CDR1 LNHDA and CDR2 SQIVND (reference sequence). The CDR3 contains 16 residues. CDR3 amino acids: CASSIWLAGALGELFF. As DNA, the CDR3 is TGTGCCAGTAGTATTTGGCTAGCGGGAGCCCTCGGGGAGCTGTTTTTT.

In this sample, this clonotype turned up many times. The chain has TRBV7-3 and TRBJ2-1; D not certain. Trimming removed 5 bases at V and 5 bases at J, with 7 bases between. Per germline, CDR1 SGHTA and CDR2 FQGTGA. This CDR3 region has 12 residues. As DNA, the CDR3 is TGTGCCAGCAGCCTATTAGACAATGAGCAGTTCTTC. Protein sequence: CASSLLDNEQFF.

This clonotype appeared many times. This chain links TRBV11-2 with TRBJ2-7; 13 nucleotides agree with TRBD2. V was clipped by 1 base and J by 9 bases; unmatched bases: 6. This CDR3 has 15 residues. Per the germline V gene, CDR1 is SGHAT and CDR2 is FQNNGV. CDR3 sequence (DNA): TGTGCCAGCAGCTTAGTAGGACTAGCGGGAGTTGTGCAGTACTTC. Translation: CASSLVGLAGVVQYF.

This clonotype was observed many times. The chain couples TRBV6-2 or TRBV6-3 to TRBJ1-2; 7 bases agree with TRBD1. The CDR3 runs 15 residues. J gave up 7 bases and V 6 bases, and 14 bases lay outside the gene matches. Germline CDR1 is MNHEY and CDR2 is SVGEGT. The CDR3 sequence: CASRSSGQSSSGYTF. CDR3 sequence (DNA): TGTGCCAGCAGATCCTCGGGACAGAGCTCTAGTGGCTACACCTTC.

This clonotype was counted ten times or more. This rearrangement joins TRBV5-6 to TRBJ2-1; perhaps TRBD2 as D (6 bases). The CDR3 sequence is 14 residues long. Trimming removed 0 bases from V and 7 bases from J, with 11 bases in between. Germline CDR1 reads SGHDT; CDR2 reads YYEEEE. For the CDR3, the DNA is TGTGCCAGCAGCTTGGTGCTAGCGCAGAATGAGCAGTTCTTC. It specifies CASSLVLAQNEQFF. The whole variable domain, filled in from reference TRBV5-6 and TRBJ2-1, reads DAGVTQSPTHLIKTRGQQVTLRCSPKSGHDTVSWYQQALGQGPQFIFQYYEEEERQRGNFPDRFSGHQFPNYSSELNVNALLLGDSALYLCASSLVLAQNEQFFGPGTRLTVL.

At least ten counts were recorded for this clonotype. The chain is built from TRBV13 and TRBJ2-1, with D possibly matching TRBD2 (5 bases). The V gene's germline CDR1 is PRHDT and CDR2 FYEKMQ (reference sequence). The CDR3 covers 15 residues. Trimming removed 0 bases from V and 5 bases from J, with 11 bases in between. In DNA form, the CDR3 reads TGTGCCAGCAGCTTAGGCTATACGGGGAACAATGAGCAGTTCTTC. Amino acids: CASSLGYTGNNEQFF.

This clonotype was observed a few times. A read error may be the cause here, since a much bigger clone is one base away. The CDR3 does not end in the conserved phenylalanine or tryptophan, so this is likely a read error. The chain joins TRBV20-1 to TRBJ2-2, with D unclear. This CDR3 comprises 12 residues. Germline V gene lookup returns CDR1 DFQATT and CDR2 SNEGSKA (reference sequence). V lost 6 bases, J lost 2 bases, and 7 bases lay in between. CDR3 sequence: CSARPNTGELFY. The CDR3 DNA is TGCAGTGCCCGTCCTAACACCGGGGAGCTGTTTTAT.